Following are 20 T cell receptor beta chains from one sample sequenced in a study of blood T cell repertoires in COVID-19. Measured with immunoSEQ multiplex PCR; TCRdb has only the in-frame clones, and not every one. The profile shows under 250,000 clones, about 79% of them singletons. The sample consisted of peripheral blood. The receptors here all came from a human donor in a cohort sampled during active COVID-19.

The table lists this clone with a count of one. The chain employs TRBV19 and TRBJ1-4; 7 nucleotides line up with TRBD1. The V gene end was trimmed by 3 bases and the J gene end by 4 bases; junction bases not matched to a gene: 8. This CDR3 contains 16 residues. Germline CDR1 and CDR2: LNHDA and SQIVND (reference sequence). The CDR3 coding sequence is TGTGCCAGTAGTATCCTCGGGACAGAGATTAATGAAAAACTGTTTTTT. It translates to CASSILGTEINEKLFF.

V is TRBV30 and J is TRBJ1-2; TRBD1 aligns across 9 bases. With V trimmed by 3 bases and J by 6 bases, 8 bases remained unmatched. Germline V lookup: CDR1 GTSNPN, CDR2 SVGIG (reference sequence). The CDR3 totals 14 residues. The CDR3 here is CAWRASGTGNGYTF. The CDR3, as DNA: TGTGCCTGGAGGGCATCAGGGACAGGGAATGGCTACACCTTC.

This clone turned up a few times. This chain uses TRBV5-6 with TRBJ2-1; the match to TRBD2 covers 8 bases. J gave up 10 bases and V 0 bases, and 9 bases lay outside the gene matches. The CDR3 is 15 residues long. CDR1 is SGHDT and CDR2 is YYEEEE in the germline V gene. The CDR3 here is CASSLEGWGLDEQFF. In nucleotides, the CDR3 is TGTGCCAGCAGCTTGGAAGGGTGGGGACTAGACGAGCAGTTCTTC.

The CDR3 here is CASSQNSGQIAKNIQYF. The DNA of the CDR3 is TGTGCCAGCTCACAGAATTCGGGACAGATAGCCAAAAACATTCAGTACTTC. The V gene is TRBV18, the J gene TRBJ2-4, with TRBD1 matching over 7 bases. CDR1 KGHSH and CDR2 LQKENI come from the germline V gene. The CDR3 runs to 17 residues. The V segment lost 4 bases and the J segment 0 bases; nucleotides outside the gene matches: 9.

V gene TRBV12-5 combines with J gene TRBJ2-7; TRBD1 might be the D (6 bases). V lost 10 bases and J lost 5, with 15 bases in between. The CDR3 is 12 residues long. CDR1 is LGHNT and CDR2 is FRNRAP in the germline V gene. The CDR3 here is CATSPGDHEQYF. The CDR3 DNA reads as TGTGCTACCTCCCCAGGGGACCACGAGCAGTACTTC.

The V gene is TRBV18, the J gene TRBJ1-1; D might be TRBD1 (6 bases). V lost 1 base and J lost 1, with 10 bases in between. Germline CDR1 is KGHSH and CDR2 is LQKENI. This CDR3 has 15 residues. CDR3: CASSPHRAENTEAFF. The CDR3 DNA reads as TGTGCCAGCTCACCACACAGGGCCGAGAACACTGAAGCTTTCTTT.

This clone was seen only once. V and J are TRBV5-8 and TRBJ2-2, with 7 nucleotides matching TRBD2. Per germline, CDR1 SGHTS and CDR2 YDEGEE. Unmatched junction bases numbered 2, after V lost 3 bases and J lost 6 bases. This CDR3 comprises 13 residues. The chain's CDR3 is CASSWRESGELFF. Here the CDR3 DNA reads TGTGCCAGCAGCTGGCGGGAGTCCGGGGAGCTGTTTTTT.

The chain links TRBV3-1 (or the pseudogene TRBV3-2) to TRBJ2-5; TRBD2 aligns across 7 bases. Germline loops: CDR1 LGHDT, CDR2 YNNKEL (reference sequence). The CDR3 is 15 amino acids. J was trimmed by 4 bases and V by 3 bases; bases with no gene match: 8. CDR3 loop: CASSQGTASGETQYF. CDR3 nucleotides: TGTGCCAGCAGCCAGGGGACCGCTAGCGGAGAGACCCAGTACTTC.

CDR3 residues: CASSQSGLYRGLLRGYTF. DNA of the CDR3: TGTGCCAGCAGCCAATCCGGGTTATACAGGGGGCTTCTTCGTGGCTACACCTTC. This chain connects TRBV3-1 (or the pseudogene TRBV3-2) to TRBJ1-2, with 9 positions matching TRBD1. The CDR3 covers 18 residues. V lost 2 bases to trimming and J lost 7 bases; unmatched junction nucleotides: 17. The germline V gene has CDR1 LGHDT and CDR2 YNNKEL (reference sequence).

The rearrangement joins TRBV27 to TRBJ1-5; TRBD1 agrees at 7 bases. CDR1 is MNHEY, CDR2 SMNVEV, per germline (reference sequence). The CDR3 length is 13 residues. V trimming: 6 bases; J trimming: 4 bases; junction bases outside the gene matches: 3. This CDR3 reads CASREQGNQPQHF. The DNA for the CDR3 is TGTGCCAGCAGGGAACAGGGGAATCAGCCCCAGCATTTT.

V is TRBV24-1 and J is TRBJ2-3; the match to TRBD2 covers 10 bases. After removal of 2 bases from V and 2 bases from J, the junction contained 6 bases not matched to a gene. CDR3 length equals 17 residues. Germline lookup yields CDR1 KGHDR and CDR2 SFDVKD. In DNA form, the CDR3 reads TGTGCCACCAGTGATTCAGAGCGGGAGGGCCTCACAGATACGCAGTATTTT. Protein product: CATSDSEREGLTDTQYF.

The chain joins TRBV5-4 to TRBJ2-7; 7 nucleotides match TRBD1. Trimming cost V 0 bases and J 6 bases; bases outside gene matches: 6. Germline CDR1 SGHNT, CDR2 YYREEE (reference sequence). There are 14 residues in the CDR3. The CDR3 protein is CASSLGRGRLEQYF. The CDR3 DNA reads as TGTGCCAGCAGCTTGGGTAGGGGGCGCCTCGAGCAGTACTTC.

CDR3: CASSESQFLTIYF. As DNA, the CDR3 is TGTGCCAGCAGTGAGTCCCAGTTCCTCACCATATATTTT. The chain is built from TRBV6-1 and TRBJ1-3, with D uncertain. V dropped 3 bases and J dropped 9 bases, with 12 bases sitting between them. The CDR3 extends over 13 amino acids. CDR1 and CDR2 from the germline V gene are MNHNS and SASEGT.

The V and J genes are TRBV5-1 and TRBJ2-7; 9 nucleotides match TRBD2. The germline V gene encodes CDR1 SGHRS and CDR2 YFSETQ. The CDR3 runs 19 residues. V gave up 0 bases and J gave up 0 bases; unmatched junction bases: 13. DNA for the CDR3: TGCGCCAGCAGCTTGGAACCGCCACTAGCGGGCAGGAGCTCCTACGAGCAGTACTTC. Its translation: CASSLEPPLAGRSSYEQYF. The full variable domain, in which reference TRBV5-1 and TRBJ2-7 provide the parts outside the CDR3, is KAGVTQTPRYLIKTRGQQVTLSCSPISGHRSVSWYQQTPGQGLQFLFEYFSETQRNKGNFPGRFSGRQFSNSRSEMNVSTLELGDSALYLCASSLEPPLAGRSSYEQYFGPGTRLTVT.

The CDR3 loop is CASSVSGISSYNEQFF. The CDR3 region has the DNA TGTGCCAGCAGCGTAAGCGGGATAAGCTCCTACAATGAGCAGTTCTTC. The chain combines TRBV13 with TRBJ2-1; 7 nucleotides align to TRBD2. Looked up from germline, CDR1 is PRHDT and CDR2 is FYEKMQ (reference sequence). The V gene end was trimmed by 5 bases and the J gene end by 0 bases; junction bases not matched to a gene: 7. The CDR3 loop spans 16 amino acids.

The chain joins TRBV28 to TRBJ1-2, with TRBD1 matching over 7 bases. The CDR3 is 12 amino acids. Germline V gene data show CDR1 as MDHEN and CDR2 as SYDVKM. Trimming removed 6 bases from V and 7 bases from J; junction bases left unmatched: 5. The CDR3 region is CASSVTGLGYTF. DNA for the CDR3: TGTGCCAGCAGCGTGACAGGGCTTGGCTACACCTTC.

V gene TRBV5-1 combines with J gene TRBJ2-1; 9 nucleotides line up with TRBD1. Per the germline V gene, CDR1 is SGHRS and CDR2 is YFSETQ. The trim removed 7 bases at V and 5 bases at J, leaving 7 bases unmatched. The CDR3 covers 14 residues. The CDR3 loop is CASSETGGNNEQFF. The CDR3 nucleotides are TGCGCCAGCTCGGAGACAGGGGGGAACAATGAGCAGTTCTTC.

This clone was observed a few times. The chain carries TRBV5-6 and TRBJ2-3, with 8 bases lining up with TRBD2. The J segment lost 0 bases and the V segment lost 4 bases, leaving 1 base of the junction unmatched. CDR3 size: 14 residues. The germline V gene encodes CDR1 SGHDT and CDR2 YYEEEE. DNA for the CDR3: TGTGCCAGCAGCCCGGGGGGGAGCACAGATACGCAGTATTTT. Translation: CASSPGGSTDTQYF.

The CDR3 nucleotides are TGTGCCAGCTCCCCCGGGACAGGGGGCGAGCAGTACTTC. It yields the protein CASSPGTGGEQYF. V usage is TRBV18 and J usage is TRBJ2-7; 11 positions match TRBD1. The CDR3 length is 13 residues. Trimming removed 6 bases from V and 6 bases from J; junction bases left unmatched: 4. CDR1 and CDR2 (germline): KGHSH, LQKENI.

This chain joins TRBV19 and TRBJ2-5; D may be TRBD1 (6 bases). Looked up from germline, CDR1 is LNHDA and CDR2 is SQIVND (reference sequence). The ends were cut back, 9 bases at V and 5 bases at J, with 13 bases in the middle. The CDR3 contains 12 residues. CDR3 protein: CASQDRGETQYF. The DNA for the CDR3 is TGTGCCAGCCAGGACAGAGGGGAGACCCAGTACTTC.